This T cell receptor beta chain emerged from a study of CD8 T cells in ankylosing spondylitis. As regards this clonotype: The target antigen is unknown.

Study outcomes and limitations: There was a TCR beta motif, made of several highly homologous variants, that appeared characteristic of ankylosing spondylitis blood.

Germline V gives CDR1 DFQATT, CDR2 SNEGSKA (reference sequence). There are 13 residues in the CDR3. V lost 7 bases and J 0 bases, leaving 10 bases between the germline ends. TCRdb used MiXCR to reprocess the 5' RACE reads, holding one entry per CDR3 protein. Altogether fewer than 500,000 distinct CDR3 sequences are present, about a fifth being singletons, with the ten largest covering roughly a sixth. This TCR was recovered from a male donor with ankylosing spondylitis. This chain links TRBV20-1 with TRBJ2-1, with D maybe TRBD2 (5 bases). The sample was blood, either unsorted or a sorted T cell fraction (not recorded which). CDR3 DNA: TGCAGTGGGCTAGCACCCTCCTACAATGAGCAGTTCTTC. It encodes CSGLAPSYNEQFF.